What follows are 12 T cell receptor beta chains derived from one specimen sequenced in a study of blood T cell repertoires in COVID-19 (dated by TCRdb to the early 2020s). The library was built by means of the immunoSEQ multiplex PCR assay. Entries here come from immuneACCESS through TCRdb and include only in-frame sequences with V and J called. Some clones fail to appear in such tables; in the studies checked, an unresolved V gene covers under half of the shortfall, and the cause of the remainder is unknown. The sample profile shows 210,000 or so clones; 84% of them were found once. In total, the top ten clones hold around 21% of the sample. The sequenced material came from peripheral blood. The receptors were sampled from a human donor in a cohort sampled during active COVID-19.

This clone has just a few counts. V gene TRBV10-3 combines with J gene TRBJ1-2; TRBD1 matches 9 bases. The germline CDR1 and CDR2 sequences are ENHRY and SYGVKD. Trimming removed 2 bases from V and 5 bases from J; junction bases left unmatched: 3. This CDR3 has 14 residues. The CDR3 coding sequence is TGTGCCATCAGTGAGGGGACAGGGCGTTATGGCTACACCTTC. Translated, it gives CAISEGTGRYGYTF.

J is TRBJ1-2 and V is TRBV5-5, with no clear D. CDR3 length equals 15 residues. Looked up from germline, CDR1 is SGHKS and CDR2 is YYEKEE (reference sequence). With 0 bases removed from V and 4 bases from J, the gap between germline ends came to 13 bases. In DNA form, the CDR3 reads TGTGCCAGCAGCTTGGCAGGTCGGCAGAGCTATGGCTACACCTTC. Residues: CASSLAGRQSYGYTF.

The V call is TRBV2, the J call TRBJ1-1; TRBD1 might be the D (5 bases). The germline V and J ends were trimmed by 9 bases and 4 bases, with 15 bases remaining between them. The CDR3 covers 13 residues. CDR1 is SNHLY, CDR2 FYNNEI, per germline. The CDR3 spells CASYQGRSTEAFF. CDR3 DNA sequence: TGTGCCAGTTACCAGGGCCGGAGCACTGAAGCTTTCTTT. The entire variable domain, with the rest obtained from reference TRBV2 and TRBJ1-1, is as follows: EPEVTQTPSHQVTQMGQEVILRCVPISNHLYFYWYRQILGQKVEFLVSFYNNEISEKSEIFDDQFSVERPDGSNFTLKIRSTKLEDSAMYFCASYQGRSTEAFFGQGTRLTVV.

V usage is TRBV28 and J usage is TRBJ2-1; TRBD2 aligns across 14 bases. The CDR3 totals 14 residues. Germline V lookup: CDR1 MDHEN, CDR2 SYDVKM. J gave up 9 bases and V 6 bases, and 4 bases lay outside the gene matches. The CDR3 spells CASRTSGRVGEQFF. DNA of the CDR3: TGTGCCAGCAGGACTAGCGGGAGGGTCGGTGAGCAGTTCTTC.

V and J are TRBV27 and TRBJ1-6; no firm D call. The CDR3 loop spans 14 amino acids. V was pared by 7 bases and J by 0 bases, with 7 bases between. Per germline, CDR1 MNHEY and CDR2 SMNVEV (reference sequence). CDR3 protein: CASMPGSYNSPLHF. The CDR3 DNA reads TGTGCCAGCATGCCAGGCTCCTATAATTCACCCCTCCACTTT.

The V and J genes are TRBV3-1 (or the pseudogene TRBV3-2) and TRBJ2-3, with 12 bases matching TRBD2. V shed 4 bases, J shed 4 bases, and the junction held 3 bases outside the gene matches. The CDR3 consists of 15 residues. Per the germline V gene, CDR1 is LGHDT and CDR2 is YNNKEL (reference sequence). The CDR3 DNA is TGTGCCAGCAGCCTGACTAGCGGGGGACCAGATACGCAGTATTTT. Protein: CASSLTSGGPDTQYF.

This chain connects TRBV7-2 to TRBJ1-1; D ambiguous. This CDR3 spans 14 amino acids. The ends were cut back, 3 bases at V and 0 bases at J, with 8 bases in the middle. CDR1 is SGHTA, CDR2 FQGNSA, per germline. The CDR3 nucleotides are TGTGCCAGCAGCTTGAGAGGGATGAACACTGAAGCTTTCTTT. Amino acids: CASSLRGMNTEAFF.

CDR3 sequence reads: CASRLGAPNYGYTF. Here the CDR3 DNA reads TGTGCCAGCAGATTGGGGGCCCCTAACTATGGCTACACCTTC. The chain couples TRBV6-6 to TRBJ1-2; D may be TRBD1 (6 bases). Germline V gene sequence: CDR1 MNHNY, CDR2 SVGAGI (reference sequence). The CDR3 loop spans 14 amino acids. Trimming left V 6 bases short and J 0 bases short, with 11 bases between.

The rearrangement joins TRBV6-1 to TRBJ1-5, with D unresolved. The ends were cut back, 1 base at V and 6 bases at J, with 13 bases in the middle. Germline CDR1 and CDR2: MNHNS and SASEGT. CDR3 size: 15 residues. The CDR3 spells CASSEGPEVGQPQHF. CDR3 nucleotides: TGTGCCAGCAGTGAAGGCCCAGAAGTTGGTCAGCCCCAGCATTTT.

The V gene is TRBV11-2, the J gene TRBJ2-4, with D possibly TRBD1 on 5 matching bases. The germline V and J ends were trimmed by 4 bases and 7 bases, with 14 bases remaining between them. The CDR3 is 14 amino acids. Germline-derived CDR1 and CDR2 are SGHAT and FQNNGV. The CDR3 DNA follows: TGTGCCAGCAGCTCGGCAAGGGGTGTGAACATTCAGTACTTC. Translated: CASSSARGVNIQYF. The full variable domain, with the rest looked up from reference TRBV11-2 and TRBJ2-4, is EAGVAQSPRYKIIEKRQSVAFWCNPISGHATLYWYQQILGQGPKLLIQFQNNGVVDDSQLPKDRFSAERLKGVDSTLKIQPAKLEDSAVYLCASSSARGVNIQYFGAGTRLSVL.

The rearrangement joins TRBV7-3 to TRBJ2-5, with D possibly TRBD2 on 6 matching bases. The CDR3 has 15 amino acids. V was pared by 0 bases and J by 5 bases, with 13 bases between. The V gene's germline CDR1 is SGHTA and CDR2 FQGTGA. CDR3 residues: CASSLTVSEGETQYF. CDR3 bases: TGTGCCAGCAGCTTAACCGTTTCGGAGGGGGAGACCCAGTACTTC.

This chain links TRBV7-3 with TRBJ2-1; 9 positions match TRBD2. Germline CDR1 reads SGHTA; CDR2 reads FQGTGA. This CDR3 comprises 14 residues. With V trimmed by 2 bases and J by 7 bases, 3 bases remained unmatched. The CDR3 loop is CASSLSSGKNEQFF. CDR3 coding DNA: TGTGCCAGCAGCTTATCTAGCGGGAAAAATGAGCAGTTCTTC.